The next 23 T cell receptor beta chains were all read from a single sample in a study of cytomegalovirus exposure and HLA in healthy donors. Vbeta (60) and Jbeta (13) primers were used in the PCR. TCRdb's copy holds only in-frame clones and misses some; the assay was immunoSEQ multiplex PCR. Of about 89,000 clones listed, around 60% are singletons. The sample taken for sequencing was PBMCs. These receptors all come from a human donor in good health.

The V call is TRBV9, the J call TRBJ1-1; 7 bases are a match to TRBD1. The germline V gene has CDR1 SGDLS and CDR2 YYNGEE. V lost 4 bases to trimming and J lost 4 bases; unmatched junction nucleotides: 7. This CDR3 has 14 amino acids. CDR3 sequence reads: CASSPRGLGTEAFF. DNA for the CDR3: TGTGCCAGCAGCCCGAGGGGGCTTGGCACTGAAGCTTTCTTT.

This clone showed up just a few times. The J gene is TRBJ2-3, the V gene TRBV7-2; no clear D gene. Germline CDR1 and CDR2: SGHTA and FQGNSA. Trimming cost V 4 bases and J 2 bases, with 7 bases left between them. This CDR3 is built from 13 residues. CDR3 protein: CASSSQLTDTQYF. The CDR3 DNA reads TGTGCCAGCAGCTCGCAACTCACAGATACGCAGTATTTT.

V usage is TRBV10-3 and J usage is TRBJ1-1; 8 bases align to TRBD1. The germline CDR1 and CDR2 sequences are ENHRY and SYGVKD. The length of the CDR3 is 14 residues. The junction had 7 bases not matched to a gene; V was cut back by 6 bases and J by 4 bases. DNA for the CDR3: TGTGCCATCAGCCTTCGACAGGGGTCCACTGAAGCTTTCTTT. It translates to CAISLRQGSTEAFF.

This clone came up a few times. The genes are TRBV6-6 and TRBJ1-1; possible D gene TRBD1, 6 bases. Germline CDR1 reads MNHNY; CDR2 reads SVGAGI (reference sequence). The germline V and J ends were trimmed by 2 bases and 0 bases, with 10 bases remaining between them. The CDR3 length is 15 residues. The CDR3 loop is CASSYPTGMNTEAFF. The CDR3 coding sequence is TGTGCCAGCAGTTACCCTACAGGGATGAACACTGAAGCTTTCTTT.

This clone was counted a few times. V usage is TRBV5-1 and J usage is TRBJ2-2; no firm D call. Germline V lookup: CDR1 SGHRS, CDR2 YFSETQ. The ends were cut back, 0 bases at V and 8 bases at J, with 5 bases in the middle. CDR3 length: 12 amino acids. The CDR3 is CASSLAFGELFF. CDR3 nucleotide sequence: TGCGCCAGCAGCTTGGCTTTTGGGGAGCTGTTTTTT.

CDR3 sequence: CASSRQNRGNGYTF. The CDR3 region has the DNA TGTGCCAGCAGTCGGCAAAACAGGGGTAATGGCTACACCTTC. The chain has TRBV6-5 and TRBJ1-2; 7 bases are a match to TRBD1. CDR1 and CDR2 (germline): MNHEY, SVGAGI. The CDR3 covers 14 residues. After removal of 5 bases from V and 6 bases from J, the junction contained 9 bases not matched to a gene.

The chain combines TRBV7-3 with TRBJ2-1; 11 bases line up with TRBD2. The CDR3 runs 18 residues. Trimming at V came to 0 bases and at J to 6 bases, leaving 10 bases not matched to a gene. Germline V gene sequence: CDR1 SGHTA, CDR2 FQGTGA. The CDR3, as DNA: TGTGCCAGCAGCTTAACCGTAACCCTAGCGGGGGGCTCCAATGAGCAGTTCTTC. Its protein is CASSLTVTLAGGSNEQFF.

The chain is built from TRBV7-8 and TRBJ2-1; the match to TRBD2 covers 9 bases. CDR1 SGHVS and CDR2 FQNEAQ come from the germline V gene. This CDR3 is built from 15 residues. Germline trimming cut 5 bases from V and 2 bases from J; bases unmatched to any gene: 4. The CDR3 region is CASSNQRGAYNEQFF. The CDR3 nucleotides read TGTGCCAGCAGCAATCAGCGGGGGGCCTACAATGAGCAGTTCTTC.

The chain has TRBV5-8 and TRBJ2-1, with D perhaps matching TRBD2 (6 bases). Germline lookup yields CDR1 SGHTS and CDR2 YDEGEE. V was clipped by 2 bases and J by 5 bases, with 11 bases between them. The CDR3 has 14 residues. CDR3 sequence reads: CASSLRTTNNEQFF. The DNA for the CDR3 is TGTGCCAGCAGCTTAAGGACTACAAACAATGAGCAGTTCTTC.

The chain recombines TRBV7-3 with TRBJ1-2; 7 bases fit TRBD1. The junction had 9 bases not matched to a gene; V was cut back by 1 base and J by 7 bases. The CDR3 consists of 15 residues. Germline V gene sequence: CDR1 SGHTA, CDR2 FQGTGA. Written as DNA, the CDR3 is TGTGCCAGCAGCTTAAGTGGAGGGGGCGGGTCTGGCTACACCTTC. It yields the protein CASSLSGGGGSGYTF.

This clone was counted a few times. The gene calls are TRBV10-3 and TRBJ2-7, with TRBD1 matching over 7 bases. V shed 0 bases and J 7 bases; nucleotides not matched to a gene: 3. CDR1 and CDR2 from the germline V gene are ENHRY and SYGVKD. The length of the CDR3 is 13 residues. The chain's CDR3 is CAISESTGREQYF. The CDR3 DNA reads TGTGCCATCAGTGAGTCGACAGGGAGAGAGCAGTACTTC.

The V call is TRBV11-3, the J call TRBJ2-3, with TRBD2 matching over 7 bases. V was clipped by 5 bases and J by 0 bases; unmatched bases: 2. The V gene's germline CDR1 is SGHNT and CDR2 YENEEA. The CDR3 spans 14 residues. The CDR3 region is CASSKLASTDTQYF. CDR3 DNA: TGTGCCAGCAGCAAACTAGCGAGCACAGATACGCAGTATTTT. The whole variable domain, remainder taken from reference TRBV11-3 and TRBJ2-3, is EAGVVQSPRYKIIEKKQPVAFWCNPISGHNTLYWYLQNLGQGPELLIRYENEEAVDDSQLPKDRFSAERLKGVDSTLKIQPAELGDSAVYLCASSKLASTDTQYFGPGTRLTVL.

This clone came up once. The CDR3 spells CASSLRLAHSYNEQFF. DNA of the CDR3: TGTGCCAGCAGCCTTAGACTAGCCCACTCCTACAATGAGCAGTTCTTC. V is TRBV7-2 and J is TRBJ2-1, with 7 bases aligning to TRBD2. Germline CDR1 and CDR2: SGHTA and FQGNSA. The CDR3 spans 16 residues. After removal of 5 bases from V and 0 bases from J, the junction contained 7 bases not matched to a gene.

The V gene is TRBV5-5, the J gene TRBJ2-5, with TRBD2 matching 11 bases. CDR1 and CDR2 (germline): SGHKS, YYEKEE (reference sequence). The trim removed 4 bases at V and 2 bases at J, leaving 7 bases unmatched. CDR3 length equals 16 residues. This CDR3 reads CASSLLASGGQETQYF. The CDR3 region has the DNA TGTGCCAGCAGCCTGTTGGCTAGCGGGGGGCAAGAGACCCAGTACTTC. Supplemented by reference TRBV5-5 and TRBJ2-5, the full variable domain reads DAGVTQSPTHLIKTRGQQVTLRCSPISGHKSVSWYQQVLGQGPQFIFQYYEKEERGRGNFPDRFSARQFPNYSSELNVNALLLGDSALYLCASSLLASGGQETQYFGPGTRLLVL.

This chain links TRBV10-3 with TRBJ2-4; 9 nucleotides agree with TRBD1. From germline, CDR1 is ENHRY and CDR2 SYGVKD. Losses at the gene ends were 0 bases for V and 6 bases for J; bases not matched to a gene: 3. The CDR3 is 15 residues long. DNA for the CDR3: TGTGCCATCAGTGAGTCGACAGGGGGGGGAAACATTCAGTACTTC. Its protein product is CAISESTGGGNIQYF.

The chain has TRBV23-1 and TRBJ1-5; D ambiguous. TRBV23-1 carries the ORF label, with uncertain function. V shed 0 bases and J shed 1 base, with 16 bases lying between them. This CDR3 is built from 18 residues. The CDR3 DNA reads TGCGCCAGCAGTCAATCGATTCGAGCCTACCGGAGCAATCAGCCCCAGCATTTT. Protein: CASSQSIRAYRSNQPQHF.

This clone was counted a few times. This CDR3 reads CASSQRDSYEQYF. The CDR3 DNA is TGCGCCAGCAGCCAGCGGGACAGCTACGAGCAGTACTTC. The chain combines TRBV4-1 with TRBJ2-7, with D maybe TRBD1 (7 bases). The germline gives CDR1 MGHRA, CDR2 YSYEKL. Trimming left V 3 bases short and J 3 bases short, with 9 bases between. This CDR3 is built from 13 residues.

This chain uses TRBV18 with TRBJ1-5; tentative D call: TRBD1 (5 bases). Germline CDR1 is KGHSH and CDR2 is LQKENI. The V gene lost 0 bases and the J gene lost 3 bases, with 6 bases spanning the gap. The CDR3 spans 14 residues. CDR3 in amino acids: CASSPPTDNQPQHF. The CDR3 nucleotides read TGTGCCAGCTCACCACCGACAGACAATCAGCCCCAGCATTTT.

This clone was recorded a few times. The chain recombines TRBV19 with TRBJ1-5; a weak D match, TRBD1 (6 bases). Germline CDR1 LNHDA, CDR2 SQIVND (reference sequence). The CDR3 contains 14 residues. Trimming took 10 bases from V and 4 from J, leaving 17 bases between them. CDR3 sequence: CATGQDSSNQPQHF. DNA for the CDR3: TGTGCCACAGGCCAGGACAGTTCTAATCAGCCCCAGCATTTT. The full variable domain, its missing parts supplied by reference TRBV19 and TRBJ1-5, is DGGITQSPKYLFRKEGQNVTLSCEQNLNHDAMYWYRQDPGQGLRLIYYSQIVNDFQKGDIAEGYSVSREKKESFPLTVTSAQKNPTAFYLCATGQDSSNQPQHFGDGTRLSIL.

This clone was detected a few times. J is TRBJ1-3 and V is TRBV7-6; 11 nucleotides agree with TRBD1. The CDR3 has 15 residues. Germline-derived CDR1 and CDR2 are SGHVS and FNYEAQ. V shed 4 bases, J shed 3 bases, and the junction held 2 bases outside the gene matches. The CDR3 loop is CASSSGTGGGNTIYF. The CDR3, as DNA: TGTGCCAGCAGCTCCGGGACAGGGGGTGGAAACACCATATATTTT.

This chain uses TRBV18 with TRBJ2-7, with D perhaps matching TRBD1 (5 bases). The CDR3 is 12 amino acids. V shed 4 bases and J shed 3 bases, with 7 bases lying between them. CDR1 KGHSH and CDR2 LQKENI come from the germline V gene. CDR3 in DNA: TGTGCCAGCTCACAGCAGGGCTACGAGCAGTACTTC. The encoded protein is CASSQQGYEQYF.

The gene calls are TRBV4-3 and TRBJ2-2; D perhaps matches TRBD2 (5 bases). CDR1 LGHNA and CDR2 YSLEER come from the germline V gene. The length of the CDR3 is 14 residues. Between the trimmed V and J ends, which lost 0 bases and 7 bases, there was a span of 9 bases. The CDR3 DNA reads TGCGCCAGCAGCCAAGATACGGGAAACGGGGAGCTGTTTTTT. This translates into CASSQDTGNGELFF.

The chain employs TRBV6-1 and TRBJ2-7; 11 bases are shared with TRBD1. J was trimmed by 3 bases and V by 6 bases; bases with no gene match: 7. Germline lookup yields CDR1 MNHNS and CDR2 SASEGT. The CDR3 is made up of 15 amino acids. CDR3 amino acids: CASSARTGGIYEQYF. The CDR3 DNA is TGTGCCAGCAGCGCTAGGACAGGGGGCATCTACGAGCAGTACTTC.